The 30 T cell receptor beta chains below were found in one sample sequenced in a study of blood T cell repertoires in COVID-19 (TCRdb year 2020). The library was prepared using the immunoSEQ multiplex PCR assay. TCRdb mirrors the immuneACCESS table, restricted to in-frame sequences. Some clones are absent from its copies; in checked studies, under half trace to an unresolved V gene, and the reason for the others is unknown. The sample table records under 250,000 clones; approximately 80% of these occur just once. 1.9% of the sample comes from the top ten. Sequencing was carried out using peripheral blood. The receptor source for this set is a man aged 30 to 39 who had recovered from COVID-19.

The chain uses TRBV6-1 and TRBJ1-3; the D is unclear. The CDR3 is 14 amino acids. With 2 bases removed from V and 0 bases from J, the gap between germline ends came to 5 bases. Germline CDR1 is MNHNS and CDR2 is SASEGT. The CDR3 DNA reads as TGTGCCAGCAGTGAACACGGCTCTGGAAACACCATATATTTT. This codes for CASSEHGSGNTIYF.

The V call is TRBV4-1, the J call TRBJ2-7; TRBD1 matches at 8 bases. The CDR3 runs to 15 residues. V lost 3 bases and J lost 7; bases outside the gene matches: 11. The germline CDR1 and CDR2 sequences are MGHRA and YSYEKL. The CDR3 DNA reads as TGCGCCAGCAGCCACCCCGGACAGGGTGTGATGGAGCAGTACTTC. Its protein is CASSHPGQGVMEQYF.

The chain has TRBV1 and TRBJ2-1; the table's D call TRBD1 went unverified against the DNA. TRBV1 is flagged as a pseudogene. This CDR3 has 14 amino acids. Here the CDR3 reads CTGIDRGIGNEQFF. In DNA, the CDR3 is TGCACCGGGATAGACAGGGGAATTGGCAATGAGCAGTTCTTC.

The rearrangement uses TRBV7-8 and TRBJ2-6, with 9 bases lining up with TRBD1. The CDR3 is 16 amino acids. Trimming took 5 bases from V and 2 from J; bases not matched to a gene: 4. Germline CDR1 SGHVS, CDR2 FQNEAQ. CDR3 DNA: TGTGCCAGCAGCCTACAGGGGGCAGCTGGGGCCAACGTCCTGACTTTC. As protein: CASSLQGAAGANVLTF. The entire variable domain, with the rest obtained from reference TRBV7-8 and TRBJ2-6, is as follows: GAGVSQSPRYKVAKRGQDVALRCDPISGHVSLFWYQQALGQGPEFLTYFQNEAQLDKSGLPSDRFFAERPEGSVSTLKIQRTQQEDSAVYLCASSLQGAAGANVLTFGAGSRLTVL.

The chain couples TRBV6-4 to TRBJ2-2; 7 bases align to TRBD1. Looked up from germline, CDR1 is MRHNA and CDR2 is SNTAGT. CDR3 length: 15 amino acids. V was clipped by 3 bases and J by 4 bases; unmatched bases: 5. The DNA for the CDR3 is TGTGCCAGCAGTGAGACGGGACAGCCCACCGGGGAGCTGTTTTTT. It specifies CASSETGQPTGELFF.

V usage is TRBV7-8 and J usage is TRBJ2-1; D perhaps matches TRBD2 (7 bases). This CDR3 comprises 17 residues. Germline loops: CDR1 SGHVS, CDR2 FQNEAQ. Between the trimmed V and J ends, which lost 5 bases and 0 bases, there was a span of 17 bases. The CDR3 DNA is TGTGCCAGCAGCCGCGTGGGGGGGCCGACCTCCTACAATGAGCAGTTCTTC. It translates to CASSRVGGPTSYNEQFF.

This chain links TRBV5-4 with TRBJ1-5; 7 bases match TRBD1. In germline, CDR1 is SGHNT, CDR2 YYREEE (reference sequence). V shed 6 bases, J shed 7 bases, and the junction held 16 bases outside the gene matches. The CDR3 contains 16 residues. The CDR3, as DNA: TGTGCCAGCACCACCGGCCCCGGACAGGACTACCAGCCCCAGCATTTT. The encoded protein is CASTTGPGQDYQPQHF.

This CDR3 is CASSLRGQGSGELFF. CDR3 nucleotide sequence: TGTGCCAGCAGCTTGCGGGGACAGGGCTCCGGGGAGCTGTTTTTT. The chain recombines TRBV5-4 with TRBJ2-2, with TRBD1 matching over 9 bases. The V and J ends lost 1 base and 6 bases, in that order; junction bases with no gene match: 4. Germline V gene sequence: CDR1 SGHNT, CDR2 YYREEE (reference sequence). The CDR3 extends over 15 amino acids.

The chain is built from TRBV25-1 and TRBJ2-7; 7 nucleotides align to TRBD1. CDR3 size: 14 residues. Looked up from germline, CDR1 is MGHDK and CDR2 is SYGVNS. V lost 11 bases and J lost 2; bases outside the gene matches: 12. In DNA form, the CDR3 reads TGTGCCGCCCAGGCCACAGGGGTAACCTACGAGCAGTACTTC. Amino acid sequence: CAAQATGVTYEQYF.

This chain joins TRBV23-1 and TRBJ2-1, with D unresolved. TRBV23-1 has ORF status, its function being uncertain. Trimming took off 6 bases at V and 10 bases at J, with 10 bases between the two ends. This CDR3 comprises 11 residues. The CDR3 bases are TGCGCCAGCAGCCCCCAGATAGAGCAGTTCTTC. As protein: CASSPQIEQFF.

The chain links TRBV7-9 to TRBJ2-3; TRBD1 matches 8 bases. The germline V gene encodes CDR1 SEHNR and CDR2 FQNEAQ (reference sequence). The CDR3 runs to 16 residues. V dropped 5 bases and J dropped 2; count of bases not matched to a gene: 9. The CDR3 protein is CASSRRGTGLTDTQYF. The DNA of the CDR3 is TGTGCCAGCAGCCGGCGTGGGACAGGACTCACAGATACGCAGTATTTT.

The chain combines TRBV5-1 with TRBJ1-5, with D possibly TRBD1 on 5 matching bases. CDR3 length: 15 residues. Germline values: CDR1 SGHRS, CDR2 YFSETQ. Deletions cut 0 bases from V and 7 bases from J, with 14 bases between. The CDR3 coding sequence is TGCGCCAGCAGCTTGGCCGGGGGGTTTGGCCAGCCCCAGCATTTT. This gives the protein CASSLAGGFGQPQHF.

V is TRBV11-2 and J is TRBJ2-5; 8 nucleotides line up with TRBD1. V lost 4 bases to trimming and J lost 7 bases; unmatched junction nucleotides: 11. Per germline, CDR1 SGHAT and CDR2 FQNNGV. This CDR3 contains 15 residues. The CDR3 nucleotides are TGTGCCAGCAGCTACCAGGACAGGGCGGCAGGGACCCAGTACTTC. Protein: CASSYQDRAAGTQYF.

This clone appeared once. V and J are TRBV5-1 and TRBJ2-7; the D gene is possibly TRBD1 (6 bases). The length of the CDR3 is 13 residues. The V and J ends lost 1 base and 5 bases respectively, with 10 bases between them. Looked up from germline, CDR1 is SGHRS and CDR2 is YFSETQ. The CDR3 protein is CASSLRAGDEQYF. Written as DNA, the CDR3 is TGCGCCAGCAGCTTGAGGGCAGGGGACGAGCAGTACTTC.

The chain links TRBV7-8 to TRBJ2-3, with D uncertain. V lost 1 base to trimming and J lost 0 bases, with 14 bases between them. Germline V gives CDR1 SGHVS, CDR2 FQNEAQ. The CDR3 is made up of 17 amino acids. The CDR3 is CASSLGTYYYSTDTQYF. CDR3 coding DNA: TGTGCCAGCAGCTTAGGTACATACTACTATAGCACAGATACGCAGTATTTT.

The chain couples TRBV6-5 to TRBJ2-1; D is possibly TRBD1 (6 bases). V was pared by 2 bases and J by 1 base, with 12 bases between. The length of the CDR3 is 16 residues. Per germline, CDR1 MNHEY and CDR2 SVGAGI. CDR3 protein: CASSYLRGRSYNEQFF. CDR3 DNA sequence: TGTGCCAGCAGTTACCTGAGGGGGAGATCCTACAATGAGCAGTTCTTC.

This chain uses TRBV5-6 with TRBJ2-1; D is perhaps TRBD1 (5 bases). The germline V and J ends were trimmed by 5 bases and 7 bases, with 22 bases remaining between them. Germline assignment: CDR1 SGHDT and CDR2 YYEEEE. This CDR3 spans 16 amino acids. The CDR3 nucleotides are TGTGCCAGCAGTTGGGGCGATGGCCCTTCGCCAAATGAGCAGTTCTTC. This codes for CASSWGDGPSPNEQFF.

The chain employs TRBV28 and TRBJ1-2, with 9 bases lining up with TRBD1. Per germline, CDR1 MDHEN and CDR2 SYDVKM. The CDR3 covers 15 residues. Trimming took 5 bases from V and 7 from J; bases not matched to a gene: 11. The CDR3 sequence is CASSPPGQGIGGYTF. The CDR3, as DNA: TGTGCCAGCAGTCCCCCGGGACAGGGTATAGGTGGCTACACCTTC.

The rearrangement uses TRBV5-1 and TRBJ2-1; 13 bases are shared with TRBD2. J was trimmed by 9 bases and V by 4 bases; bases with no gene match: 10. The CDR3 is 16 amino acids. CDR1 and CDR2 (germline): SGHRS, YFSETQ. The CDR3 region is CASSHTLAGGPIEQFF. Here the CDR3 DNA reads TGCGCCAGCAGCCACACACTAGCGGGGGGGCCAATTGAGCAGTTCTTC.

The chain combines TRBV6-1 with TRBJ1-5; no definite D call. This CDR3 has 16 residues. CDR1 is MNHNS and CDR2 is SASEGT in the germline V gene. With 0 bases removed from V and 0 bases from J, the gap between germline ends came to 9 bases. CDR3 DNA sequence: TGTGCCAGCAGTGAAGCTTCGGGAGATAGCAATCAGCCCCAGCATTTT. As protein: CASSEASGDSNQPQHF.

The chain couples TRBV6-1 to TRBJ1-3; D uncertain. The CDR3 totals 14 residues. The V end was cut by 2 bases, the J end by 1 base, with 6 bases between. Germline V gene lookup returns CDR1 MNHNS and CDR2 SASEGT. The CDR3 is CASSELSSGNTIYF. The CDR3 DNA follows: TGTGCCAGCAGTGAACTTTCTTCTGGAAACACCATATATTTT.

The CDR3 DNA follows: TGTGCCAGCAGCTTAAAGGGAGGAGGGGAGACCCAGTACTTC. The encoded protein is CASSLKGGGETQYF. The chain uses TRBV13 and TRBJ2-5; a weak D match, TRBD2 (6 bases). CDR1 is PRHDT and CDR2 is FYEKMQ in the germline V gene (reference sequence). V gave up 2 bases and J gave up 5 bases, with 12 bases separating them. The CDR3 consists of 14 residues. The full variable domain, rest sourced from reference TRBV13 and TRBJ2-5, is AAGVIQSPRHLIKEKRETATLKCYPIPRHDTVYWYQQGPGQDPQFLISFYEKMQSDKGSIPDRFSAQQFSDYHSELNMSSLELGDSALYFCASSLKGGGETQYFGPGTRLLVL.

This chain links TRBV19 with TRBJ1-2; D is unresolved. Trimming removed 6 bases from V and 0 bases from J, with 11 bases in between. The germline V gene encodes CDR1 LNHDA and CDR2 SQIVND (reference sequence). The CDR3 has 14 amino acids. CDR3: CASRSPGSNYGYTF. CDR3 sequence (DNA): TGTGCCAGTAGGAGCCCGGGGTCTAACTATGGCTACACCTTC.

V usage is TRBV7-3 and J usage is TRBJ1-2; D not resolved. The CDR3 contains 15 residues. Germline CDR1 reads SGHTA; CDR2 reads FQGTGA. Trimming pared 3 bases from V and 0 bases from J, leaving 11 bases between. The CDR3 loop reads CASSFPWATNYGYTF. DNA of the CDR3: TGTGCCAGCAGCTTTCCCTGGGCCACTAACTATGGCTACACCTTC.

The rearrangement links TRBV7-6 to TRBJ2-7; 10 bases are a match to TRBD1. In germline, CDR1 is SGHVS, CDR2 FNYEAQ. The CDR3 spans 15 residues. Trimming removed 5 bases from V and 2 bases from J; junction bases left unmatched: 6. The CDR3 DNA is TGTGCCAGCAGCAGGACAGGGGGTGAACCCTACGAGCAGTACTTC. Amino acids: CASSRTGGEPYEQYF.

J is TRBJ2-7 and V is TRBV5-4; 8 bases match TRBD2. Germline V gives CDR1 SGHNT, CDR2 YYREEE (reference sequence). Trimming removed 2 bases from V and 0 bases from J; junction bases left unmatched: 4. This CDR3 is 15 amino acids long. As DNA, the CDR3 is TGTGCCAGCAGCTTCGACCGGGGGGGCTCCTACGAGCAGTACTTC. This gives the protein CASSFDRGGSYEQYF.

The rearrangement uses TRBV7-7 and TRBJ2-3; 8 bases fit TRBD1. CDR1 and CDR2 (germline): SSHAT, FNYEAQ (reference sequence). V shed 1 base, J shed 1 base, and the junction held 1 base outside the gene matches. The CDR3 is 15 residues long. The DNA of the CDR3 is TGTGCCAGCAGCTTAGTGACAGGGGGCACAGATACGCAGTATTTT. It codes for CASSLVTGGTDTQYF.

This chain joins TRBV24-1 and TRBJ1-6; the D gene is possibly TRBD1 (6 bases). V lost 6 bases and J lost 5, with 7 bases in between. Germline assignment: CDR1 KGHDR and CDR2 SFDVKD. CDR3 length: 13 residues. CDR3 nucleotide sequence: TGTGCCACCAGTCGGACAGATAATTCACCCCTCCACTTT. This encodes CATSRTDNSPLHF.

This clone was counted a single time. This sequence joins TRBV18 and TRBJ2-3; TRBD1 might be the D (6 bases). V was pared by 6 bases and J by 6 bases, with 19 bases between. The CDR3 sequence is 15 residues long. The V gene's germline CDR1 is KGHSH and CDR2 LQKENI. The DNA for the CDR3 is TGTGCCAGCTCTGACCCGGTAGGGGGTTTGGATACGCAGTATTTT. The encoded protein is CASSDPVGGLDTQYF.

This chain connects TRBV18 to TRBJ2-5; 11 bases are a match to TRBD1. CDR1 is KGHSH and CDR2 is LQKENI in the germline V gene. The junction had 5 bases not matched to a gene; V was cut back by 6 bases and J by 5 bases. The CDR3 runs to 14 residues. CDR3 coding DNA: TGTGCCAGCTCCCCGGACAGGGGGCGGGAGACCCAGTACTTC. It yields the protein CASSPDRGRETQYF. Variable domain in full (rest from reference TRBV18 and TRBJ2-5): NAGVMQNPRHLVRRRGQEARLRCSPMKGHSHVYWYRQLPEEGLKFMVYLQKENIIDESGMPKERFSAEFPKEGPSILRIQQVVRGDSAAYFCASSPDRGRETQYFGPGTRLLVL.